The entry below gives a single T cell receptor (beta chain) sequence along with its context. Its antigen is currently unknown. This sample was taken from a study of beta chain features in type 1 diabetes. Study observations and caveats: Type 1 diabetes patients had moderately but significantly shorter TCRB CDR3s in all four CD4+ subsets.

The CDR3 has 16 amino acids. The germline CDR1 and CDR2 sequences are MDHEN and SYDVKM. Trimming cost V 6 bases and J 4 bases; bases outside gene matches: 11. Every isolated RNA sample was fully reverse transcribed, so sequencing captured expressed TCRB transcripts. Here immunoSEQ multiplex PCR was the method, and the copy in TCRdb shows in-frame clones only, minus some. The sample shows 250,000 to 350,000 clones, about 15% of them seen only once. The receptor's source is a young man with type 1 diabetes. This chain uses TRBV28 with TRBJ2-1; 8 nucleotides align to TRBD2. The specimen sequenced was naive CD4+ T cells from blood. The CDR3 protein is CASRASGGPLYNEQFF. CDR3 coding DNA: TGTGCCAGCAGAGCCTCGGGAGGGCCTCTTTACAATGAGCAGTTCTTC.